This T cell receptor (beta chain) stems from a study of cytomegalovirus exposure and HLA in healthy donors. The method was immunoSEQ multiplex PCR; TCRdb's version includes in-frame clones alone and lacks a portion of them. The table records about 130,000 clones, 90% of them present only once. As to this clone: The antigen is unknown.

This CDR3 region has 14 residues. Germline loops: CDR1 MNHNY, CDR2 SVGAGI (reference sequence). The trim removed 7 bases at V and 2 bases at J, leaving 4 bases unmatched. General study results and limits: The authors enumerated over 150 TCR beta chains as linked to cytomegalovirus. Accounts indicate the classifier identified cytomegalovirus status with strong specificity and sensitivity.

This chain uses TRBV6-6 with TRBJ2-3; 9 bases match TRBD1. Sequenced sample: PBMCs. The source is a woman aged 25 to 39 in good health and CMV-seropositive. Here the CDR3 DNA reads TGTGCCAGCACCGGACAGGGGCTCACAGATACGCAGTATTTT. The encoded protein is CASTGQGLTDTQYF.